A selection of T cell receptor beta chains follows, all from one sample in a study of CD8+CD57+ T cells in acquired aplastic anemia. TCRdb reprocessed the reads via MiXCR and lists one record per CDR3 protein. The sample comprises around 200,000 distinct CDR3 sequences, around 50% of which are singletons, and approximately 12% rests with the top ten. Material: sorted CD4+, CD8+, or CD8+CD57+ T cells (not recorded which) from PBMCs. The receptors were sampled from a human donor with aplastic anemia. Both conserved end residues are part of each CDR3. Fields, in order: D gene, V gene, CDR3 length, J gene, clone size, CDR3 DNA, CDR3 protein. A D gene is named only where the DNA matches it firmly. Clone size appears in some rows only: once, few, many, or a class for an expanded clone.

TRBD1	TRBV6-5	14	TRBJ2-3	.	TGTGCCAGCAGTTTGACAGGGGACACAGATACGCAGTATTTT	CASSLTGDTDTQYF
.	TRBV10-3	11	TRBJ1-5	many	TGTGCCATCGGGGGGGATCAGCCCCAGCATTTT	CAIGGDQPQHF
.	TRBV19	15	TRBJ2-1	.	TGTGCCAGTAGTATCTATGCGAATACCTACAATGAGCAGTTCTTC	CASSIYANTYNEQFF
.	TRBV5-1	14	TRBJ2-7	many	TGCGCCAGCAGCACCACTTCAGGGTTCAACGAGCAGTACTTC	CASSTTSGFNEQYF
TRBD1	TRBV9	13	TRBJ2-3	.	TGTGCCAGCAGCAAGACAGGGGAAGATACGCAGTATTTT	CASSKTGEDTQYF
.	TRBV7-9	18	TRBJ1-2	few	TGTGCCAGCAGCTCAACGGATGACCTACCGCAAGTTTACTATGGCTACACCTTC	CASSSTDDLPQVYYGYTF
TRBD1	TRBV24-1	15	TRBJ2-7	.	TGTGCCACCAGTGACACCGGGACAGGGGGCTACGAGCAGTACTTC	CATSDTGTGGYEQYF
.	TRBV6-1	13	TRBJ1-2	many	TGTGCCAGTTTACTGGGACGGGGCTATGGCTACACCTTC	CASLLGRGYGYTF
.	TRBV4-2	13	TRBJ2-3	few	TGTGCCAGCAGCCACAGACGGGGAGATACGCAGTATTTT	CASSHRRGDTQYF
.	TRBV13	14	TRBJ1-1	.	TGTGCCAGCAGCTTACGGGGAATGGACACTGAAGCTTTCTTT	CASSLRGMDTEAFF
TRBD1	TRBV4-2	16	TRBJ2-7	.	TGTGCCAGCAGCCAAGAACCCGGGACAGGGAGCTACGAGCAGTACTTC	CASSQEPGTGSYEQYF
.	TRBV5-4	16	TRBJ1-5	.	TGTGCCAGCAGCTTTTCCCGGCAGGGAGGCAATCAGCCCCAGCATTTT	CASSFSRQGGNQPQHF
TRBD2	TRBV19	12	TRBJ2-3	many	TGTGCCAGTAGTACGGGGGGAGATACGCAGTATTTT	CASSTGGDTQYF
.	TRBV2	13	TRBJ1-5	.	TGTGCCAGCAATCCCCTCGGGAACCAGCCCCAGCATTTT	CASNPLGNQPQHF
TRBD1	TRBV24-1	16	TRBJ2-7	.	TGTGCCACCAGTGACACCGGGACAGGTGGGGCCTACGAGCAGTACTTC	CATSDTGTGGAYEQYF
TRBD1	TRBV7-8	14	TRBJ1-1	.	TGTGCCAGCAGCGGACAGGGGGCAAACACTGAAGCTTTCTTT	CASSGQGANTEAFF
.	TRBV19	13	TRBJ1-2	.	TGTGCCAGTATCCCAGAGGGACACTATGGCTACACCTTC	CASIPEGHYGYTF
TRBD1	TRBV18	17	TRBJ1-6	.	TGTGCCAGCTCACCCTATCCCGGACAGGGGACAAATTCACCCCTCCACTTT	CASSPYPGQGTNSPLHF
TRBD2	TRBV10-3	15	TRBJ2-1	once	TGTGCCAGCAGAAGGACTAGCGGGGGAAACAATGAGCAGTTCTTC	CASRRTSGGNNEQFF
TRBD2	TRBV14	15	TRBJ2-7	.	TGTGCCAGAAAAGGGCTAGCGGGAGATGTCTACGAGCAGTACTTC	CARKGLAGDVYEQYF
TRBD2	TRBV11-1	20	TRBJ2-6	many	TGTGCCAGCAGCTTAACGCTAGCGGGGGGCCCCAGCTCTGGGGCCAACGTCCTGACTTTC	CASSLTLAGGPSSGANVLTF
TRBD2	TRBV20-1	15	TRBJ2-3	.	TGCAGTGCTAGAGATTACGCAGTAGCGGGAGATACGCAGTATTTT	CSARDYAVAGDTQYF
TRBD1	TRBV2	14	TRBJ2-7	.	TGTGCCAGCCGGGGAGTTCAGGGGGCCGACGAGCAGTACTTC	CASRGVQGADEQYF
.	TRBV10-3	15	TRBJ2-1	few	TGTGCCATCAGTGAGACAGGGAGCTCCTACAATGAGCAGTTCTTC	CAISETGSSYNEQFF
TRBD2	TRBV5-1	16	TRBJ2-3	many	TGCGCCAGCAGCTTAGACTCTAGCGGGGGGGCCTCTACGCAGTATTTT	CASSLDSSGGASTQYF
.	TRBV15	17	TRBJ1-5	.	TGTGCCAGCAAGACAGCCAACGGGGCCTATAGCAATCAGCCCCAGCATTTT	CASKTANGAYSNQPQHF
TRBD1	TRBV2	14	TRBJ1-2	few	TGTGCCAGCAGTGAAGACAGGGGTAACTATGGCTACACCTTC	CASSEDRGNYGYTF
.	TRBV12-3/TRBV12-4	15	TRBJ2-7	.	TGTGCCAGCACCCACTCCTCCAGGCCTTCCTACGAGCAGTACTTC	CASTHSSRPSYEQYF
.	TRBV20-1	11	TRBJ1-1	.	TGCAGTGCTAGATTCCCTACTGAAGCTTTCTTT	CSARFPTEAFF
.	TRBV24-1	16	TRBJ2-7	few	TGTGCCACCAGTGACCGTCATTACACCTACTCCTACGAGCAGTACTTC	CATSDRHYTYSYEQYF
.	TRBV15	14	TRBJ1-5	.	TGTGCCACCAGCAGAATTTATAGCAATCAGCCCCAGCATTTT	CATSRIYSNQPQHF
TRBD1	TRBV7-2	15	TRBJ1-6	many	TGTGCCAGCAGCTTAGGGGACAGGGAGTCCTCACCCCTCCACTTT	CASSLGDRESSPLHF
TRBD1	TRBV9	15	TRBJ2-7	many	TGTGCCAGCAGCCCACAAACAGGGGTCGCCTACGAGCAGTACTTC	CASSPQTGVAYEQYF
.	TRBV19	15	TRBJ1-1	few	TGTGCCAGTAGTGACCGCCCCGTCGCATCCACTGAAGCTTTCTTT	CASSDRPVASTEAFF
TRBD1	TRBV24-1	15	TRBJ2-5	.	TGTGCCACCAGTGATTTCACCCGGACAGGGGGGACCCAGTACTTC	CATSDFTRTGGTQYF
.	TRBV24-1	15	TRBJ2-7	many	TGTGCCACCGGGCCCTCAGGAGCTAGCATCCACGAGCAGTACTTC	CATGPSGASIHEQYF
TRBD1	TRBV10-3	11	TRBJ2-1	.	TGTGCCACCCACAGGGGCGATGAGCAGTTCTTC	CATHRGDEQFF
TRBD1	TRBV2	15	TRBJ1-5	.	TGTGCCAGTTACAGGGGCGGGAGTGGAAATCAGCCCCAGCATTTT	CASYRGGSGNQPQHF
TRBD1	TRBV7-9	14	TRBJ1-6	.	TGTGCCAGCAGCTGGGACAGAATTAATTCACCCCTCCACTTT	CASSWDRINSPLHF
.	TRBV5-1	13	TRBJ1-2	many	TGCGCCAGCAGCTTTACCGGGCCGGAGGGCTACACCTTC	CASSFTGPEGYTF
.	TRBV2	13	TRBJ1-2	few	TGTGCCAGCATTGCGGGGTCGGACTATGGCTACACCTTC	CASIAGSDYGYTF
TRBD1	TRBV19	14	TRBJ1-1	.	TGTGCCAGTAGGAGACAGGGGATGAACACTGAAGCTTTCTTT	CASRRQGMNTEAFF
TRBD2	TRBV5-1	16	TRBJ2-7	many	TGCGCCAGCAGCGCCGGGACTAGCGGGGGGGCTAGGGAGCAGTACTTC	CASSAGTSGGAREQYF
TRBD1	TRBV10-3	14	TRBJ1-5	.	TGTGCCGTTGGAGACAGGGGGGCGAATCAGCCCCAGCATTTT	CAVGDRGANQPQHF
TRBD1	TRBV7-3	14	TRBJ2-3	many	TGTGCCAGCAGCCCCGGGACAGCGTCCGATACGCAGTATTTT	CASSPGTASDTQYF
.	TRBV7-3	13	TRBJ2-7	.	TGTGCCAGCAGTCGGACAGCATCCTACGAGCAGTACTTC	CASSRTASYEQYF
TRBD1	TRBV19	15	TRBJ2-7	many	TGTGCCAGTAGTATGCTCGGGACAGGGGTCAACGAGCAGTACTTC	CASSMLGTGVNEQYF
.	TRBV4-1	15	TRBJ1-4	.	TGCGCCAGCAGCCAAGATCGGCGACAGAATGAAAAACTGTTTTTT	CASSQDRRQNEKLFF
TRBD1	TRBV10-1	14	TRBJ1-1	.	TGCGCCAGCAGTGACAGGGGGACAGGGCCGGAAGCTTTCTTT	CASSDRGTGPEAFF
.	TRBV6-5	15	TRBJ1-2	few	TGTGCCAGCAGTTTACATGGAGCTGAGTTGGGGGGCTACACCTTC	CASSLHGAELGGYTF
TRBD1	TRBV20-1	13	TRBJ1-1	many	TGCAGTGCTAGAGCAGGGGGTGTCACTGAAGCTTTCTTT	CSARAGGVTEAFF
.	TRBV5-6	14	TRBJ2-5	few	TGTGCCAGCAGCTTGGGGGTTCGGCAAGAGACCCAGTACTTC	CASSLGVRQETQYF
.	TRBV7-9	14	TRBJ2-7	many	TGTGCCAGCAGCTACGATGCGGCCTCCTACGAGCAGTACTTC	CASSYDAASYEQYF